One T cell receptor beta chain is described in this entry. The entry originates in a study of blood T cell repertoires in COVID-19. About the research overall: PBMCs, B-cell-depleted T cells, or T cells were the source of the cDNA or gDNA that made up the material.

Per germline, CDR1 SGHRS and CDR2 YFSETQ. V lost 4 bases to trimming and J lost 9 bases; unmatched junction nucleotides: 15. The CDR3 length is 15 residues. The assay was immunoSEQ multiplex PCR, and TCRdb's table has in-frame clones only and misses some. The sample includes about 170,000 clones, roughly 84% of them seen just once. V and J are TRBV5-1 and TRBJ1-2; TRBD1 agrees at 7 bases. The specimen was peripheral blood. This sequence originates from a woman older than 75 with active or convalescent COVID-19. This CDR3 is CASSPQGVEAERYTF. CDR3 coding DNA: TGCGCCAGCAGCCCCCAGGGGGTGGAAGCTGAGCGCTACACCTTC. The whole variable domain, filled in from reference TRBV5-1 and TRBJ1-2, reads KAGVTQTPRYLIKTRGQQVTLSCSPISGHRSVSWYQQTPGQGLQFLFEYFSETQRNKGNFPGRFSGRQFSNSRSEMNVSTLELGDSALYLCASSPQGVEAERYTFGSGTRLTVV.